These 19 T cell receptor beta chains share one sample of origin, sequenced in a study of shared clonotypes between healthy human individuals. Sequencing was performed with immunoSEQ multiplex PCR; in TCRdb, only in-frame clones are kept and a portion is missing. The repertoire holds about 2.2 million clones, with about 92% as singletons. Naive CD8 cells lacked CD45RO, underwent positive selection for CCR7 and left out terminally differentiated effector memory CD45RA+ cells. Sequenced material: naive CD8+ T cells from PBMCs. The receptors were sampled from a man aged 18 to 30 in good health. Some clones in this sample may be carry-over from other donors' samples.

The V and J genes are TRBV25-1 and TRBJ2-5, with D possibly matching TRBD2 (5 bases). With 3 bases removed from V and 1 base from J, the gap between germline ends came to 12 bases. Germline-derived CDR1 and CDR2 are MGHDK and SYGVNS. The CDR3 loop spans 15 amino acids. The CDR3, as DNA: TGTGCCAGCAGTGACCTGAAGCGGTCCCAAGAGACCCAGTACTTC. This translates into CASSDLKRSQETQYF.

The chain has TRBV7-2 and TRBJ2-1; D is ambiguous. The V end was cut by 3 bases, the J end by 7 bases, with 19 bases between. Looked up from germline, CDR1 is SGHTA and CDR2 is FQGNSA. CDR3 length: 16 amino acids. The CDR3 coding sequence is TGTGCCAGCAGCTTGGCCCCCGATGTTGTTATGAATGAGCAGTTCTTC. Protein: CASSLAPDVVMNEQFF.

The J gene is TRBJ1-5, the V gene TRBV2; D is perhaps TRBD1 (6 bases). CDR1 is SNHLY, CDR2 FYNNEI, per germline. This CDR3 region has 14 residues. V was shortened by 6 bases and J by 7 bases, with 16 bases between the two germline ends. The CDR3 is CASRDSGGWQPQHF. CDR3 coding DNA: TGTGCCAGCAGAGACTCGGGGGGCTGGCAGCCCCAGCATTTT.

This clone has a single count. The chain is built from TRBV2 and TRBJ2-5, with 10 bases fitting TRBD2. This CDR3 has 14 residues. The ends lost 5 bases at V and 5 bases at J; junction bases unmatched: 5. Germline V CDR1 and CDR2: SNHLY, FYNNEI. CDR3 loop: CASSLAGVGETQYF. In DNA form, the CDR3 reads TGTGCCAGCAGTCTAGCGGGAGTGGGGGAGACCCAGTACTTC. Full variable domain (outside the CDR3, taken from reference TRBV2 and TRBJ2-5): EPEVTQTPSHQVTQMGQEVILRCVPISNHLYFYWYRQILGQKVEFLVSFYNNEISEKSEIFDDQFSVERPDGSNFTLKIRSTKLEDSAMYFCASSLAGVGETQYFGPGTRLLVL.

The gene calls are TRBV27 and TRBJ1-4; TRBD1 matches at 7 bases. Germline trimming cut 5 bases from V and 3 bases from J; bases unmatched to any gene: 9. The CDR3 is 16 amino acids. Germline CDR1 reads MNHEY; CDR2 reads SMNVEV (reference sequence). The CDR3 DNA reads TGTGCCAGCAGTCCCCTCGAGGGGGCGGCTAATGAAAAACTGTTTTTT. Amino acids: CASSPLEGAANEKLFF.

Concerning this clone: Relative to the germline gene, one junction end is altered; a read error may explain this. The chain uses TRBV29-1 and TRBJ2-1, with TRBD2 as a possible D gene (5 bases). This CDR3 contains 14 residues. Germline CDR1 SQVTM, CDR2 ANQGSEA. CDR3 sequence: CSVDFLASFNEQFF. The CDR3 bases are TGCAGCGTTGATTTCCTAGCTTCCTTCAATGAGCAGTTCTTC.

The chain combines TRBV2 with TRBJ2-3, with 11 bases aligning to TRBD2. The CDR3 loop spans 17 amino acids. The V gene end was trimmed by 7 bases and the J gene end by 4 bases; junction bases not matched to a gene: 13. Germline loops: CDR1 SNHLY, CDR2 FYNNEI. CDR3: CASTHTSGSTGADTQYF. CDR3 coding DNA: TGTGCCAGCACTCACACTAGCGGGAGCACCGGGGCAGATACGCAGTATTTT.

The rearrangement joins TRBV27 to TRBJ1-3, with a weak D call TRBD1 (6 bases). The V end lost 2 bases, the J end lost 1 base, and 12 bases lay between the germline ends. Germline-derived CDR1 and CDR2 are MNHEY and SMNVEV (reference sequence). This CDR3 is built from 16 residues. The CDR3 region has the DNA TGTGCCAGCAGTTTACAGGGGCCCAATTCTGGAAACACCATATATTTT. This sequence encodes CASSLQGPNSGNTIYF.

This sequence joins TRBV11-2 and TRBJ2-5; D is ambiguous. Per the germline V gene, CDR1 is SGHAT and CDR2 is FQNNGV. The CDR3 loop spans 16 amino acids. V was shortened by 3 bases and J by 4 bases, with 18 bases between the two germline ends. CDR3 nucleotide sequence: TGTGCCAGCAGCTTCCAAGGTGGGCCAGAGAGAGAGACCCAGTACTTC. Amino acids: CASSFQGGPERETQYF.

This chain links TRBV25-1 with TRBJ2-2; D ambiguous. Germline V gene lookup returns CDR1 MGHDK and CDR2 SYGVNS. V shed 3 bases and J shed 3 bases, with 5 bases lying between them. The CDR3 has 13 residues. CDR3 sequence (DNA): TGTGCCAGCAGTGAGGGGTACACCGGGGAGCTGTTTTTT. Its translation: CASSEGYTGELFF.

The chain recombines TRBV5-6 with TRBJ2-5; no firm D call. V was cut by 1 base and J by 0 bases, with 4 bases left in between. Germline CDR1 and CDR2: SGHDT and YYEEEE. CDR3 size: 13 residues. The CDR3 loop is CASSLYNQETQYF. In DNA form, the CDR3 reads TGTGCCAGCAGCTTGTACAACCAAGAGACCCAGTACTTC.

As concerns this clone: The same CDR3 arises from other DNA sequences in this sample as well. In DNA, the CDR3 is TGTGCCAGCAGTTTTGGCAGACCTAGCTCCTACGAGCAGTACTTC. Protein product: CASSFGRPSSYEQYF. The genes are TRBV27 and TRBJ2-7; D gene unclear. The CDR3 totals 15 residues. Trimming took 3 bases from V and 0 from J, leaving 12 bases between them. From germline, CDR1 is MNHEY and CDR2 SMNVEV (reference sequence).

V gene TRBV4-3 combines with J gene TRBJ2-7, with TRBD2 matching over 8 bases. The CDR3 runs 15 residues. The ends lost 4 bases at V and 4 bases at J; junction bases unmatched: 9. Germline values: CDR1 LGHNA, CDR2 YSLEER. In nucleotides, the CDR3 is TGCGCCAGCAGCCCGACAGCGGGAGACGCGTACGAGCAGTACTTC. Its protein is CASSPTAGDAYEQYF.

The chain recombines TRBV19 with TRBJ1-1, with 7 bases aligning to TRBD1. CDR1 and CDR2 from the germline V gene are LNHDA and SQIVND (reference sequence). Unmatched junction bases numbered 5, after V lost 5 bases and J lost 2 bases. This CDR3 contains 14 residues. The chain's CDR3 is CASSVQGGNTEAFF. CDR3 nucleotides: TGTGCCAGTAGTGTGCAGGGGGGAAACACTGAAGCTTTCTTT.

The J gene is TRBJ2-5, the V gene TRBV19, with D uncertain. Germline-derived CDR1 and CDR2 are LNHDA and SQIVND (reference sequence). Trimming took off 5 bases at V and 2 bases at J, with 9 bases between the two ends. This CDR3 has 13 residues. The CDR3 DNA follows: TGTGCCAGTAGTGTGGCAGCACAAGAGACCCAGTACTTC. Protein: CASSVAAQETQYF. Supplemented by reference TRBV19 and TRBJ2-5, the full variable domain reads DGGITQSPKYLFRKEGQNVTLSCEQNLNHDAMYWYRQDPGQGLRLIYYSQIVNDFQKGDIAEGYSVSREKKESFPLTVTSAQKNPTAFYLCASSVAAQETQYFGPGTRLLVL.

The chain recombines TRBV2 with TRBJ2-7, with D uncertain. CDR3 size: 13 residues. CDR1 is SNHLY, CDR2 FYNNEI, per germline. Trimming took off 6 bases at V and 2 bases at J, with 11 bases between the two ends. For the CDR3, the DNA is TGTGCCAGCAGCCCGGTTGGCACCTACGAGCAGTACTTC. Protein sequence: CASSPVGTYEQYF.

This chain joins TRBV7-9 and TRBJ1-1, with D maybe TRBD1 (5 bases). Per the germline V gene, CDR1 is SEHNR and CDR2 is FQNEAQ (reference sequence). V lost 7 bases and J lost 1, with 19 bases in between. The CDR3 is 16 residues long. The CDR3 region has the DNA TGTGCCAGCACTCACCAGGGTGGACTGAGGAACACTGAAGCTTTCTTT. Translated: CASTHQGGLRNTEAFF.

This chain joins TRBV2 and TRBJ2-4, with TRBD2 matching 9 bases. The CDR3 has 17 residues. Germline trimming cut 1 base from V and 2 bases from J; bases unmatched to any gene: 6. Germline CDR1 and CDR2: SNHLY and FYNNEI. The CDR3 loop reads CASSEGSGGSSKNIQYF. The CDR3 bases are TGTGCCAGCAGTGAAGGGAGCGGGGGGTCCTCCAAAAACATTCAGTACTTC.

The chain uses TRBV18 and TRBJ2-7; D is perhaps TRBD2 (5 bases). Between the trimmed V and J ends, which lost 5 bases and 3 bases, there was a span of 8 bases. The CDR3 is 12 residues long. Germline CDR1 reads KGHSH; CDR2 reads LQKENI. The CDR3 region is CASSSGIYEQYF. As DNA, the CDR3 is TGTGCCAGCTCATCCGGGATCTACGAGCAGTACTTC.